The 11 T cell receptor beta chains in this list originate from one sample, sequenced in a study of HIV-infected patients and healthy controls. The repertoire came from unfractionated whole blood and reflected all unsorted peripheral T cells. Reverse transcription used about 500 ng RNA and constant-region primers for alpha and beta. Alpha and beta chain libraries were made separately by chain-specific third strand synthesis with multiplexing indices. TCRdb re-called the 5' RACE reads with MiXCR, one entry per CDR3 protein. The sample lists approximately 18,000 distinct CDR3 sequences; roughly 8.9% were seen once. Source material: blood. The receptors were sampled from an adult in good health.

There are many counts of this clonotype. The chain uses TRBV4-1 and TRBJ2-1; D remains ambiguous. V lost 0 bases, J lost 5 bases, and 8 bases lay in between. The CDR3 spans 14 residues. Germline V gene lookup returns CDR1 MGHRA and CDR2 YSYEKL. This CDR3 reads CASSQDFYNNEQFF. DNA of the CDR3: TGCGCCAGCAGCCAAGATTTTTACAACAATGAGCAGTTCTTC.

This clonotype was observed at least ten times. The chain joins TRBV29-1 to TRBJ2-3; D is ambiguous. Trimming shortened V by 1 base and J by 2 bases, and 10 bases separated the two germline ends. CDR1 is SQVTM and CDR2 is ANQGSEA in the germline V gene. The CDR3 sequence is 14 residues long. The CDR3 DNA is TGCAGCGTTGAAGGGGTCGCCGACACAGATACGCAGTATTTT. The encoded protein is CSVEGVADTDTQYF.

The chain couples TRBV5-4 to TRBJ2-2; maybe TRBD2 (6 bases). Trimming shortened V by 0 bases and J by 5 bases, and 11 bases separated the two germline ends. Germline CDR1 and CDR2: SGHNT and YYREEE (reference sequence). CDR3 length: 15 residues. The chain's CDR3 is CASSLAAGGTGELFF. CDR3 bases: TGTGCCAGCAGCTTGGCCGCAGGAGGGACCGGGGAGCTGTTTTTT.

This clonotype was observed many times. V and J are TRBV4-2 and TRBJ1-5; D is perhaps TRBD1 (5 bases). Trimming left V 3 bases short and J 10 bases short, with 19 bases between. The CDR3 runs to 15 residues. CDR1 is LGHNA and CDR2 is YNFKEQ in the germline V gene. The CDR3 spells CASSQNQGSRNPQHF. The CDR3 nucleotides read TGTGCCAGCAGCCAGAACCAGGGCTCTAGAAATCCCCAGCATTTT.

This clonotype was seen many times. The J gene is TRBJ1-3, the V gene TRBV5-5; D is unresolved. The CDR3 runs to 15 residues. V was trimmed by 2 bases and J by 0 bases, leaving 9 bases between them. Germline assignment: CDR1 SGHKS and CDR2 YYEKEE (reference sequence). In DNA, the CDR3 is TGTGCCAGCAGCTTTCAGGAGAACTCTGGAAACACCATATATTTT. Residues: CASSFQENSGNTIYF.

This clonotype was seen only a few times. The junction and the germline gene differ at one end; a read error may be behind it. V is TRBV7-7 and J is TRBJ2-3; weak D call: TRBD2 (5 bases). Germline V CDR1 and CDR2: SSHAT, FNYEAQ (reference sequence). There are 15 residues in the CDR3. The CDR3: CASSLEGSSTDTQYF. The CDR3 coding sequence is TGTGCTAGCAGCTTAGAGGGCAGTAGCACAGATACGCAGTATTTT.

Relative to its sample, this clonotype is medium-sized (0.01 to 0.1%). J is TRBJ2-7 and V is TRBV7-9; TRBD2 is a possible D gene (7 bases). V was clipped by 5 bases and J by 6 bases, with 14 bases between them. Germline V CDR1 and CDR2: SEHNR, FQNEAQ (reference sequence). The CDR3 totals 13 residues. Here the CDR3 DNA reads TGTGCCAGCAGCATAACAGGGAGGGCCGAGCAGTACTTC. It is translated as CASSITGRAEQYF.

This clonotype is judged medium-sized (0.01 to 0.1%). The gene calls are TRBV7-6 and TRBJ2-7; 7 bases fit TRBD1. The CDR3 runs 15 residues. The ends lost 5 bases at V and 0 bases at J; junction bases unmatched: 7. Per germline, CDR1 SGHVS and CDR2 FNYEAQ. CDR3 bases: TGTGCCAGCAGCCACGGGACAGTTAGCTCCTACGAGCAGTACTTC. Residues: CASSHGTVSSYEQYF.

This clonotype was detected many times. The gene calls are TRBV27 and TRBJ1-5; D is uncertain. The CDR3 extends over 14 amino acids. Trimming shortened V by 2 bases and J by 3 bases, and 8 bases separated the two germline ends. Germline CDR1 MNHEY, CDR2 SMNVEV (reference sequence). The CDR3 coding sequence is TGTGCCAGCAGTTTACGGTTCCCCAATCAGCCCCAGCATTTT. Protein sequence: CASSLRFPNQPQHF.

In its sample, this clonotype was seen many times. V gene TRBV6-5 combines with J gene TRBJ2-7; 9 bases are shared with TRBD2. V lost 8 bases to trimming and J lost 6 bases; unmatched junction nucleotides: 11. The CDR3 extends over 14 amino acids. Germline V CDR1 and CDR2: MNHEY, SVGAGI. CDR3 sequence: CASGEGGLAIEQYF. Here the CDR3 DNA reads TGTGCCAGCGGCGAGGGGGGACTAGCCATCGAGCAGTACTTC.

This clonotype appeared many times. This rearrangement joins TRBV12-3 or TRBV12-4 to TRBJ2-1; 7 bases agree with TRBD1. The CDR3 has 15 residues. Unmatched junction bases numbered 9, after V lost 5 bases and J lost 5 bases. The CDR3 region is CASSPSGGLNNEQFF. The CDR3 coding sequence is TGTGCCAGCAGTCCCTCAGGGGGTTTAAACAATGAGCAGTTCTTC.